This T cell receptor beta chain was obtained from a study of blood T cells in healthy people across ages. This CDR3 spans 14 amino acids. Trimming left V 4 bases short and J 5 bases short, with 13 bases between. Germline CDR1 is MNHEY and CDR2 is SVGEGT. A second PCR of roughly 7 to 11 cycles used a sample-barcoded 5' primer and a J-beta primer mix. Each TCR beta cDNA got a 12-nucleotide random molecular identifier. TCRdb analysed the 5' RACE reads with MiXCR anew, one entry per CDR3 protein. The sample yields approximately 790,000 distinct CDR3 sequences, 55% to 65% seen once. The sequence came from a man aged 25 to 40 in good health. Input material: blood. This rearrangement joins TRBV6-2 or TRBV6-3 to TRBJ2-3; D might be TRBD2 (7 bases). CDR3 in amino acids: CASSWRGRGDTQYF. The CDR3 nucleotides are TGTGCCAGCAGTTGGCGGGGGCGGGGAGATACGCAGTATTTT.